The clone carrying this T cell receptor beta chain has more than one count but fewer than ten. As yet, its antigen is unknown. TCRdb re-called the 5' RACE reads through MiXCR, storing one row per CDR3 protein. The sample has 410,000 or so distinct CDR3 sequences, around a quarter seen once; the top ten hold over 10%. These data are taken from a study of T-cell memory formation after mild COVID-19. Turning to the study itself: TCR clusters were mostly donor specific.

Findings and caveats of the study: Clones contracting day 15 to 85 were balanced CD4/CD8; later expanders leaned CD4+.

Material: PBMCs or a T cell subset sorted from them (not recorded which). The sequence came from an adult woman who had mild COVID-19 (a few samples of this study predate the infection). Cell type and time point are not known.

CDR3 DNA sequence: TGTGCCAGCAGCCCTGACAGGTCTGGGGCCAACGTCCTGACTTTC. Its translation is CASSPDRSGANVLTF. The V gene is TRBV4-2, the J gene TRBJ2-6; tentatively, D is TRBD1 (6 bases). This CDR3 comprises 15 residues. Germline CDR1 reads LGHNA; CDR2 reads YNFKEQ. The V end lost 4 bases, the J end lost 1 base, and 8 bases lay between the germline ends.